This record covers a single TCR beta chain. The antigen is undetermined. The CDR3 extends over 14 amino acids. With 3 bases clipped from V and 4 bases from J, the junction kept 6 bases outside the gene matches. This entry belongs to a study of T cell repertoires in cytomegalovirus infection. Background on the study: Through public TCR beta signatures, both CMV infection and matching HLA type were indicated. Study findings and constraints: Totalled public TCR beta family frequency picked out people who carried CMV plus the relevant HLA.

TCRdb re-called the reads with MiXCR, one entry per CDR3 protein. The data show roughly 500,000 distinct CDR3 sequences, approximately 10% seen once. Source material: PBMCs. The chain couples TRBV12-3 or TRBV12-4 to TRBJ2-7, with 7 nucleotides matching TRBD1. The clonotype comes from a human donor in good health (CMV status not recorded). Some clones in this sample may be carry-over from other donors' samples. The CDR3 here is CASSFGRGLYEQYF. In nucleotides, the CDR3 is TGTGCCAGCAGTTTTGGAAGGGGGCTGTACGAGCAGTACTTC.